Sequencing of this TCR beta chain was carried out in a study of shared clonotypes between healthy human individuals. Comments on this clone: Antigen: not known.

Findings and caveats of the study: With few donors, the genetic and exposure-history diversity represented was limited.

The germline V gene has CDR1 SGHNT and CDR2 YYREEE (reference sequence). This CDR3 comprises 13 residues. Trimming shortened V by 4 bases and J by 6 bases, and 13 bases separated the two germline ends. Measured with immunoSEQ multiplex PCR; TCRdb has only the in-frame clones, and not every one. The sample has about 2.4 million clones, more than 90% seen once; the top ten hold roughly 0.13%. Sequenced input: naive CD4+ T cells sorted from blood. Documented subset: CD45RA+ positively selected. The receptor comes from a young man in good health. This chain uses TRBV5-4 with TRBJ1-1, with no clear D. The CDR3 region has the DNA TGTGCCAGCAGCCCCGTTTTCGGCGCTGAAGCTTTCTTT. It codes for CASSPVFGAEAFF.